This entry lists 3 T cell receptor beta chains sequenced from one sample in a study of tumor-infiltrating lymphocytes in primary liver carcinoma. Total RNA (around 500 ng) served as template for TCR beta cDNA synthesis primed by a constant-region primer. Library construction for TCR beta comprised three nested multiplex PCR rounds performed with slightly modified ARM-PCR. The first two PCR rounds used TRBV1-TRBV30 forward primers with a C-beta reverse primer, 9 to 10 cycles each. Each CDR3 protein is one row after TCRdb ran MiXCR on the multiplex PCR reads. The sample has 50,000 to 70,000 distinct CDR3 sequences; less than 75% are singletons. Without any cell sorting, roughly 18-34 mg of bulk tissue yielded co-extracted RNA and DNA. Input material: liver tumor tissue from sampling region 2. Subset indicated: tumor region T2, inferior pole. These receptors were obtained from a man in his forties or fifties with primary liver carcinoma and hepatitis B virus infection.

Points on this clonotype: The junction differs from germline at one of its ends, possibly a read error. The CDR3 here is CASSLTGRGIQETQCF. The CDR3 nucleotides read TGCGCCAGCAGCTTGACCGGGCGGGGGATCCAAGAAACCCAGTGCTTC. V and J are TRBV5-1 and TRBJ2-5, with 7 bases identical to TRBD2. Germline CDR1 is SGHRS and CDR2 is YFSETQ. The CDR3 has 16 residues.

As regards this clonotype: The junction departs from the called germline gene at one end, perhaps through a read error. This chain links TRBV11-2 with TRBJ2-5; TRBD2 matches 8 bases. The germline gives CDR1 SGHAT, CDR2 FQNNGV. CDR3 length equals 16 residues. The CDR3 is CASCQIPGGGKETHYF. The CDR3 DNA reads as TGTGCCAGCTGCCAGATTCCTGGCGGGGGGAAAGAGACCCACTACTTC.

This clonotype was seen a handful of times. Compared with germline, one end of the junction differs, possibly owing to a read error. This chain joins TRBV11-2 and TRBJ2-7, with 14 bases lining up with TRBD2. In germline, CDR1 is SGHAT, CDR2 FQNNGV. This CDR3 comprises 14 residues. The CDR3 DNA sequence: TGTGCCAGCAGGACTAGCGGGAGGGCCTACGGGCAGTACTTC. Residues: CASRTSGRAYGQYF.